One TCR beta chain is described in this entry. The target antigen is unknown. This specimen belongs to a study of cytomegalovirus exposure and HLA in healthy donors. General study findings and limits: Some TCR beta chains (164 of them) were listed as cytomegalovirus-associated. Later on, an analysis tied 15,000 to 20,000 TCR beta sequences to HLA alleles at 0.05 false discovery rate.

The PCR used 60 Vbeta and 13 Jbeta primers. Sequencing was performed with immunoSEQ multiplex PCR; in TCRdb, only in-frame clones are kept and a portion is missing. The sample yields about 120,000 clones, 60% to 85% seen once. The V segment lost 5 bases and the J segment 4 bases; nucleotides outside the gene matches: 7. In germline, CDR1 is PRHDT, CDR2 FYEKMQ (reference sequence). There are 14 residues in the CDR3. The clonotype was recovered from a woman aged 40 to 50 in good health and CMV-seropositive. The specimen was PBMCs. The rearrangement joins TRBV13 to TRBJ1-2, with TRBD1 matching over 7 bases. The CDR3 here is CASSVRDRFYGYTF. CDR3 DNA sequence: TGTGCCAGCAGCGTCCGGGACAGATTCTATGGCTACACCTTC.